This TCR beta chain was captured in a study of identifying expanded T cells in peripheral blood. Study findings and constraints: Clone count variance between roughly 2-week samples rose with total template count. Technical replicates showed around 1.2 changed clones; two weeks roughly 15; four weeks 19.

The CDR3 contains 14 residues. The germline CDR1 and CDR2 sequences are SGDLS and YYNGEE. Trimming shortened V by 3 bases and J by 1 base, and 10 bases separated the two germline ends. For this clone: What it binds is unknown.

The repertoire was sequenced with immunoSEQ multiplex PCR; TCRdb's copy has only in-frame clones and lacks some. This sample has 100,000 to 150,000 clones, with around 88% found just once. The source material was blood. The source of this sequence is a person between 18 and 70 years old in good health. J is TRBJ1-1 and V is TRBV9; the D is unclear. Here the CDR3 DNA reads TGTGCCAGCAGCGCCCTTGTCAAGAACACTGAAGCTTTCTTT. Encoded protein: CASSALVKNTEAFF. Complete variable domain (other parts from reference TRBV9 and TRBJ1-1): DSGVTQTPKHLITATGQRVTLRCSPRSGDLSVYWYQQSLDQGLQFLIQYYNGEERAKGNILERFSAQQFPDLHSELNLSSLELGDSALYFCASSALVKNTEAFFGQGTRLTVV.